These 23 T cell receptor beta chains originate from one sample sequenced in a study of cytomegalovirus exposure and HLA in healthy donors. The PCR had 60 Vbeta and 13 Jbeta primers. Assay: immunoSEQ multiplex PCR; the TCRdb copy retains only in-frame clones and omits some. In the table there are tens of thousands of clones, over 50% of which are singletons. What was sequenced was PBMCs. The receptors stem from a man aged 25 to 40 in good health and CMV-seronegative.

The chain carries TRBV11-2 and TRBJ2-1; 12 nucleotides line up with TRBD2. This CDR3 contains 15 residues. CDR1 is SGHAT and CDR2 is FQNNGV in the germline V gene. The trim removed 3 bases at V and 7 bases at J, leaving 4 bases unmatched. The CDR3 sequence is CASSFVLAGGNEQFF. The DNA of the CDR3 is TGTGCCAGCAGCTTCGTACTAGCGGGAGGTAATGAGCAGTTCTTC. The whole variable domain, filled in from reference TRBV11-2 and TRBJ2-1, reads EAGVAQSPRYKIIEKRQSVAFWCNPISGHATLYWYQQILGQGPKLLIQFQNNGVVDDSQLPKDRFSAERLKGVDSTLKIQPAKLEDSAVYLCASSFVLAGGNEQFFGPGTRLTVL.

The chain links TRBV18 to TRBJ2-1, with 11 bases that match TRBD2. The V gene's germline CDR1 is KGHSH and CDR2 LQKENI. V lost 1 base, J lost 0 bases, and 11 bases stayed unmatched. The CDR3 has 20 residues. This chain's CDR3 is CASSPLTIAGGSSSYNEQFF. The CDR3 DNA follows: TGTGCCAGCTCACCACTTACGATAGCGGGAGGGTCGAGCTCCTACAATGAGCAGTTCTTC.

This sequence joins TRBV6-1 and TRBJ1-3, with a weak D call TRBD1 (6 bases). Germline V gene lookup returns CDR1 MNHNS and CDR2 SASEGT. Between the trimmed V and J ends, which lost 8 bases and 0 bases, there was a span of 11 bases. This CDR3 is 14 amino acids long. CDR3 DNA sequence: TGTGCCAGCGGACCACAGGGCTCTGGAAACACCATATATTTT. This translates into CASGPQGSGNTIYF.

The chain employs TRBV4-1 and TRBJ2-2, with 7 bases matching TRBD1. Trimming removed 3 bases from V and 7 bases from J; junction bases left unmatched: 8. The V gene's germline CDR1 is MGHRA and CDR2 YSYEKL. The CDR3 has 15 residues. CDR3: CASSQSAGGGGELFF. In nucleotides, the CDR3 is TGCGCCAGCAGCCAGTCGGCAGGGGGTGGCGGGGAGCTGTTTTTT.

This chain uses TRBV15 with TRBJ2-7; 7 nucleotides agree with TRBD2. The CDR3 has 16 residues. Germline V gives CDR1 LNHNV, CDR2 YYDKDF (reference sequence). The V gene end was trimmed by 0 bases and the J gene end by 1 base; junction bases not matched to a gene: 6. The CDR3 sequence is CATSRDQAGRSYEQYF. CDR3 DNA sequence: TGTGCCACCAGCAGAGATCAAGCGGGGAGATCCTACGAGCAGTACTTC.

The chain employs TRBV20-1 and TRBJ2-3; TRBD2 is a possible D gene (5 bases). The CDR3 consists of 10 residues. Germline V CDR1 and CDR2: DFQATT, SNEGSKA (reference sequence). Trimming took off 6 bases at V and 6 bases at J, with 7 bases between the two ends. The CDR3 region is CSAGEDTQYF. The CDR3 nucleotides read TGCAGTGCCGGGGAGGATACGCAGTATTTT.

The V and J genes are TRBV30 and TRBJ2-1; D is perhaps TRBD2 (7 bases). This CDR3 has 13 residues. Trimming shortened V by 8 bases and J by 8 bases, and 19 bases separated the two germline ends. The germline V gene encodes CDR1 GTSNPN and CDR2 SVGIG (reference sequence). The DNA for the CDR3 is TGTGCCGGCGGCGGGAGTAGGGGGTATGAGCAGTTCTTC. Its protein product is CAGGGSRGYEQFF.

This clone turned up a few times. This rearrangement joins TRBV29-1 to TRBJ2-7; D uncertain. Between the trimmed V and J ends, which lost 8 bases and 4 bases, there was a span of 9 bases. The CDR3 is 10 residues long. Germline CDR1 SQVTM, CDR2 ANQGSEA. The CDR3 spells CSSSPYEQYF. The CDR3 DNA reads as TGCAGCTCCTCCCCTTACGAGCAGTACTTC.

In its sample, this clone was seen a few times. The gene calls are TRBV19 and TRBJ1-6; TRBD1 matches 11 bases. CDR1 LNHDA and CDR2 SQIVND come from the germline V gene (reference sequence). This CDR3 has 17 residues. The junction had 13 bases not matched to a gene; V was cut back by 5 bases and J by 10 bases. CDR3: CASSSSSGGDRGSPLHF. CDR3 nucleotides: TGTGCCAGTAGTTCCAGCAGTGGGGGGGACAGGGGGTCACCCCTCCACTTT.

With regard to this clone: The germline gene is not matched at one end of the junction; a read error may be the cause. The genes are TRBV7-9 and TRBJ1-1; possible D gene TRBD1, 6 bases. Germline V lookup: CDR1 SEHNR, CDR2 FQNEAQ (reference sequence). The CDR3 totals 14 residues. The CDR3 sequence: CSSSLAGGGHEAFF. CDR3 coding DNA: TGTTCCAGCAGCTTAGCGGGAGGGGGACACGAAGCTTTCTTT.

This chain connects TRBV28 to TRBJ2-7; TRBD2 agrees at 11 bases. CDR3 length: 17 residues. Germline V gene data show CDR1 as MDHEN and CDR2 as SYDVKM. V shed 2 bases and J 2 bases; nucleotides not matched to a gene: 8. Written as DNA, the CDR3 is TGTGCCAGCAGTTTAACCCAGATACTAGCGGGGGCCTACGAGCAGTACTTC. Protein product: CASSLTQILAGAYEQYF.

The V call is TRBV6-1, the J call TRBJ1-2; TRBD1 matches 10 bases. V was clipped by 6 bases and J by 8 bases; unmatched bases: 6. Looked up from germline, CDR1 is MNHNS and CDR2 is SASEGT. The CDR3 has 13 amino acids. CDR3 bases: TGTGCCAGCAGCCGGGACAGGGGAGGAGGCTACACCTTC. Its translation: CASSRDRGGGYTF.

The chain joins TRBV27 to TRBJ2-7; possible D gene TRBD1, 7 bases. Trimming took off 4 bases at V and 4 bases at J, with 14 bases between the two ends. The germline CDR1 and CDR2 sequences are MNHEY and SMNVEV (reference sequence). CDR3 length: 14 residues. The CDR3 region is CASSSTGDWYEQYF. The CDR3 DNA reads TGTGCCAGCAGTTCCACAGGGGACTGGTACGAGCAGTACTTC.

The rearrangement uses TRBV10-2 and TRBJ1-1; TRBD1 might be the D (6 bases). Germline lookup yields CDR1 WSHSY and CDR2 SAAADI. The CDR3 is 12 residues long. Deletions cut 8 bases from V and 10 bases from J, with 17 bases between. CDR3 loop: CASLQTGEGAFF. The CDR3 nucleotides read TGCGCCAGCCTACAGACAGGCGAGGGAGCTTTCTTT.

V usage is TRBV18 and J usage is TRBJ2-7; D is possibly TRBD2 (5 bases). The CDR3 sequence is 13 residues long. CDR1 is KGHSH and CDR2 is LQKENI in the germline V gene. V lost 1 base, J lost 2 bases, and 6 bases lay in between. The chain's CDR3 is CASSPRGPYEQYF. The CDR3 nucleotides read TGTGCCAGCTCACCACGAGGGCCCTACGAGCAGTACTTC.

The CDR3 sequence: CASSEAAGRGADTQYF. The CDR3 nucleotides read TGTGCCAGCAGTGAAGCAGCCGGCAGAGGAGCAGATACGCAGTATTTT. The genes are TRBV2 and TRBJ2-3; D is uncertain. Germline V gene sequence: CDR1 SNHLY, CDR2 FYNNEI. There are 16 residues in the CDR3. V shed 0 bases and J shed 4 bases, with 14 bases lying between them.

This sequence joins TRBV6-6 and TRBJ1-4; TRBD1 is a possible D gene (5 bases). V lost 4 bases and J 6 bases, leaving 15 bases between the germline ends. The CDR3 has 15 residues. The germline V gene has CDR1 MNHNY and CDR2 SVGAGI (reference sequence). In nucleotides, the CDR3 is TGTGCCAGCAGTTTATACAGACAGTCAGATGAAAAACTGTTTTTT. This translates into CASSLYRQSDEKLFF.

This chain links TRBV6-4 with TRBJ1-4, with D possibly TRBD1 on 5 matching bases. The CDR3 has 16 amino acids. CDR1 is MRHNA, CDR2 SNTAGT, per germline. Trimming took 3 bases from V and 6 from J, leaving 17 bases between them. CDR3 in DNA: TGTGCCAGCAGTGAAGCGATGACAGAGGTAGATGAAAAACTGTTTTTT. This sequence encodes CASSEAMTEVDEKLFF.

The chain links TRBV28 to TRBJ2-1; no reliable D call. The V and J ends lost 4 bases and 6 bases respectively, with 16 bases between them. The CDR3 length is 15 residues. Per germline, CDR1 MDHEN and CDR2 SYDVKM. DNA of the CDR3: TGTGCCAGCAGTTCAAACTTTCCTGCCCCCAATGAGCAGTTCTTC. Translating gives CASSSNFPAPNEQFF.

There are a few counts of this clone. DNA for the CDR3: TGTGCCAGCAGTTCAACTATCTACGAGCAGTACTTC. Translating it yields CASSSTIYEQYF. J is TRBJ2-7 and V is TRBV28; no clear D. The germline V and J ends were trimmed by 4 bases and 3 bases, with 7 bases remaining between them. Germline V gene lookup returns CDR1 MDHEN and CDR2 SYDVKM. This CDR3 has 12 residues. The full variable domain, completed using reference TRBV28 and TRBJ2-7, is DVKVTQSSRYLVKRTGEKVFLECVQDMDHENMFWYRQDPGLGLRLIYFSYDVKMKEKGDIPEGYSVSREKKERFSLILESASTNQTSMYLCASSSTIYEQYFGPGTRLTVT.

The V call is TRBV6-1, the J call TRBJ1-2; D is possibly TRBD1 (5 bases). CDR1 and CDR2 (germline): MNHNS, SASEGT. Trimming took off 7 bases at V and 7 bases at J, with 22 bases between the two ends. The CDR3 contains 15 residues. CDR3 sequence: CASMLGNLGRGGYTF. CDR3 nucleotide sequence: TGTGCCAGCATGTTAGGTAATCTGGGGCGAGGTGGCTACACCTTC.

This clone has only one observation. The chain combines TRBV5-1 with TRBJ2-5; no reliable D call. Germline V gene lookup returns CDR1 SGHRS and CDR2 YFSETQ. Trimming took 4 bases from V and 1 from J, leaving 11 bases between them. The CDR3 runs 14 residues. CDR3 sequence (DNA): TGCGCCAGCAGCCGCGGCAGCTCCCAAGAGACCCAGTACTTC. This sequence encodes CASSRGSSQETQYF.

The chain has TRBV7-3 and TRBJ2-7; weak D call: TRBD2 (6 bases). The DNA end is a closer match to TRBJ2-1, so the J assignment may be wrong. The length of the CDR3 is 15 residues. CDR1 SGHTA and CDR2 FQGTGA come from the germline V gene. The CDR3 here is CASSLTRGIGDEQFF. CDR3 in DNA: TGTGCCAGCAGCTTAACGCGCGGGATTGGCGATGAGCAGTTCTTC.